One sample yielded the 29 T cell receptor beta chains listed below, sequenced in a study of T cells expressing NK-cell markers. No DNA is given; TCRdb re-called the 5' RACE reads and lists each CDR3 protein once. This sample's clone table lists 300,000 to 450,000 distinct CDR3 sequences. Sequencing was done on a sample of blood T cells: a sorted CD56 or NKG2C T cell subset, CD4+ or CD8+ T cells, or bulk PBMC T cells (not recorded which). Every receptor here comes from a man aged 18-75 years in good health.

This chain joins TRBV5-1 and TRBJ1-6; the TCRdb call, TRBD1, lacks DNA for checking. The CDR3 runs to 14 residues. Germline-derived CDR1 and CDR2 are SGHRS and YFSETQ. The CDR3 here is CASSLKGEGSPLHF.

The chain is built from TRBV7-2 and TRBJ2-2; TCRdb outputs TRBD1, but without DNA this stays unchecked. Germline CDR1 is SGHTA and CDR2 is FQGNSA. The CDR3 totals 16 residues. CDR3 in amino acids: CASSLITGFLGGELFF. The entire variable domain, with the rest obtained from reference TRBV7-2 and TRBJ2-2, is as follows: GAGVSQSPSNKVTEKGKDVELRCDPISGHTALYWYRQSLGQGLEFLIYFQGNSAPDKSGLPSDRFSAERTGGSVSTLTIQRTQQEDSAVYLCASSLITGFLGGELFFGEGSRLTVL.

V is TRBV6-5 and J is TRBJ1-4; TCRdb's D gene call, TRBD1, goes unchecked for lack of DNA. CDR1 MNHEY and CDR2 SVGAGI come from the germline V gene. The CDR3 loop spans 15 amino acids. The chain's CDR3 is CASSYTGQSNEKLFF.

This sequence joins TRBV5-1 and TRBJ2-5; with no DNA, the TCRdb D assignment of TRBD2 cannot be verified. The CDR3 runs to 15 residues. CDR1 and CDR2 (germline): SGHRS, YFSETQ. This CDR3 reads CASMRAGESQETQYF.

The chain has TRBV7-2 and TRBJ2-3; the D call from TCRdb, TRBD2, cannot be confirmed without DNA. Germline V gene data show CDR1 as SGHTA and CDR2 as FQGNSA. This CDR3 is built from 17 residues. The CDR3 loop is CASSKQGLAGARGTQYF.

This chain uses TRBV11-3 with TRBJ2-2. The CDR3 has 15 amino acids. Germline-derived CDR1 and CDR2 are SGHNT and YENEEA. CDR3 sequence: CASSLFSVVTGELFF.

V gene TRBV5-1 combines with J gene TRBJ2-1. The CDR3 covers 13 residues. The germline gives CDR1 SGHRS, CDR2 YFSETQ. This chain's CDR3 is CASSPKEEGEQFF. The variable domain in full, with the rest retrieved from reference TRBV5-1 and TRBJ2-1, is KAGVTQTPRYLIKTRGQQVTLSCSPISGHRSVSWYQQTPGQGLQFLFEYFSETQRNKGNFPGRFSGRQFSNSRSEMNVSTLELGDSALYLCASSPKEEGEQFFGPGTRLTVL.

The chain has TRBV6-1 and TRBJ1-5; the TRBD1 assignment by TCRdb is unverifiable without DNA. CDR3 size: 14 residues. Germline V lookup: CDR1 MNHNS, CDR2 SASEGT. CDR3 residues: CASSRDSANQPQHF.

V usage is TRBV4-1 and J usage is TRBJ2-1. The CDR3 loop spans 14 amino acids. Germline CDR1 reads MGHRA; CDR2 reads YSYEKL. This CDR3 reads CASSQVQAHNEQFF.

The chain is built from TRBV7-2 and TRBJ1-1; TCRdb indicates TRBD1, and absent DNA this call remains unverified. The CDR3 spans 13 residues. The V gene's germline CDR1 is SGHTA and CDR2 FQGNSA. CDR3 in amino acids: CASSSGWGTEAFF.

The CDR3 sequence: CSARDPDRALNGYTF. This chain uses TRBV20-1 with TRBJ1-2; TCRdb calls TRBD1, which cannot be checked without DNA. The CDR3 has 15 amino acids. Germline loops: CDR1 DFQATT, CDR2 SNEGSKA (reference sequence).

This chain uses TRBV12-5 with TRBJ2-1; TCRdb's D call, TRBD1, is unchecked because there is no DNA. This CDR3 is built from 15 residues. Germline assignment: CDR1 LGHNT and CDR2 FRNRAP. This chain's CDR3 is CASGLGQGAQGEQFF.

The chain carries TRBV3-1 and TRBJ2-7. The CDR3 has 12 amino acids. Germline-derived CDR1 and CDR2 are LGHDT and YNNKEL (reference sequence). The CDR3 here is CASSQDRVRQYF.

The CDR3: CATSRGVLATGELFF. This rearrangement joins TRBV15 to TRBJ2-2; absent DNA, TCRdb's TRBD1 call cannot be checked. CDR3 length: 15 residues. The germline V gene has CDR1 LNHNV and CDR2 YYDKDF (reference sequence).

The chain employs TRBV12-3 or TRBV12-4 and TRBJ2-3; as DNA is missing, the TRBD2 call by TCRdb cannot be tested. The CDR3 is 19 residues long. This CDR3 reads CASSLALGRGGDNTDTQYF.

The chain is built from TRBV24-1 and TRBJ1-5. Germline CDR1 KGHDR, CDR2 SFDVKD. This CDR3 comprises 16 residues. The CDR3 here is CATSRSMENSNQPQHF.

V usage is TRBV5-1 and J usage is TRBJ2-2; TCRdb's assignment of TRBD2 cannot be checked, as there is no DNA. Germline values: CDR1 SGHRS, CDR2 YFSETQ. The CDR3 is made up of 18 amino acids. CDR3 sequence reads: CASSFGLAGRGDTGELFF.

V is TRBV3-1 and J is TRBJ1-2; absent DNA, TCRdb's TRBD1 call cannot be checked. Germline assignment: CDR1 LGHDT and CDR2 YNNKEL (reference sequence). This CDR3 is built from 16 residues. CDR3 protein: CASSQGGRQGNYGYTF. The full variable domain, completed using reference TRBV3-1 and TRBJ1-2, is DTAVSQTPKYLVTQMGNDKSIKCEQNLGHDTMYWYKQDSKKFLKIMFSYNNKELIINETVPNRFSPKSPDKAHLNLHINSLELGDSAVYFCASSQGGRQGNYGYTFGSGTRLTVV.

The rearrangement links TRBV12-3 or TRBV12-4 to TRBJ2-2; TCRdb indicates TRBD1, and absent DNA this call remains unverified. The CDR3 sequence is 13 residues long. The CDR3 spells CASSAGGTGELFF.

The chain has TRBV10-3 and TRBJ2-4. In germline, CDR1 is ENHRY, CDR2 SYGVKD. This CDR3 is 13 amino acids long. CDR3 protein: CAISERDKNIQYF.

The chain carries TRBV2 and TRBJ2-3; absent DNA, TCRdb's TRBD2 call cannot be checked. This CDR3 comprises 13 residues. The germline V gene encodes CDR1 SNHLY and CDR2 FYNNEI. CDR3 region: CASGTFSTDTQYF.

The CDR3 region is CSAREIGQGRFDGYTF. The chain combines TRBV20-1 with TRBJ1-2; TCRdb returns TRBD1, unconfirmable since there is no DNA. CDR3 length: 16 amino acids. Germline V gene sequence: CDR1 DFQATT, CDR2 SNEGSKA (reference sequence).

CDR3: CASTRPATDTQYF. This chain joins TRBV6-2 or TRBV6-3 and TRBJ2-3. Germline V gene sequence: CDR1 MNHEY, CDR2 SVGEGT. CDR3 length: 13 amino acids.

The chain joins TRBV20-1 to TRBJ2-2; there is no DNA to check the TCRdb D call of TRBD2. The length of the CDR3 is 16 residues. Germline V CDR1 and CDR2: DFQATT, SNEGSKA (reference sequence). This CDR3 reads CSATPTGLPRSGELFF.

The chain is built from TRBV19 and TRBJ2-7. Germline V gene lookup returns CDR1 LNHDA and CDR2 SQIVND (reference sequence). The CDR3 sequence is 14 residues long. Here the CDR3 reads CASSLATGVYEQYF.

This sequence joins TRBV20-1 and TRBJ1-6; TCRdb returns TRBD1, unconfirmable since there is no DNA. CDR1 is DFQATT and CDR2 is SNEGSKA in the germline V gene (reference sequence). The CDR3 is 13 residues long. This CDR3 is CSARRGMNSPLHF.

The gene calls are TRBV11-2 and TRBJ1-4. This CDR3 contains 15 residues. Per the germline V gene, CDR1 is SGHAT and CDR2 is FQNNGV. The CDR3 spells CASSFRRGSVEKLFF. The whole variable domain, filled in from reference TRBV11-2 and TRBJ1-4, reads EAGVAQSPRYKIIEKRQSVAFWCNPISGHATLYWYQQILGQGPKLLIQFQNNGVVDDSQLPKDRFSAERLKGVDSTLKIQPAKLEDSAVYLCASSFRRGSVEKLFFGSGTQLSVL.

The V and J genes are TRBV30 and TRBJ1-1. Per germline, CDR1 GTSNPN and CDR2 SVGIG (reference sequence). This CDR3 is built from 11 residues. CDR3 amino acids: CAWSYGTEAFF.

V and J are TRBV19 and TRBJ2-3; TCRdb gives TRBD1 as the D gene, but with no DNA this cannot be confirmed. In germline, CDR1 is LNHDA, CDR2 SQIVND (reference sequence). This CDR3 spans 12 amino acids. The CDR3 here is CASQNRADTQYF.